This TCR beta chain was obtained from a study of response to subunit inactivated influenza vaccine. One entry per CDR3 protein results from TCRdb running MiXCR on the RT-PCR reads. The data hold hundreds of thousands of distinct CDR3 sequences, with 15% to 20% observed a single time. CDR3 length: 15 amino acids. Losses at the gene ends were 8 bases for V and 2 bases for J; bases not matched to a gene: 8. Germline-derived CDR1 and CDR2 are ENHRY and SYGVKD. Note on this clonotype: As yet, its antigen is unknown.

Study findings and constraints: It was suggested by the authors that few new T cells are recruited by each seasonal influenza vaccination.

The chain is built from TRBV10-3 and TRBJ2-2; TRBD1 matches 7 bases. Here the sequenced sample was PBMCs from blood, taken about 5 days after vaccination. The TCR was taken from a man aged 45-60 years who received an inactivated influenza vaccine. The DNA of the CDR3 is TGTGCCATCCCAGCTGGACAGGTCAACACCGGGGAGCTGTTTTTT. It specifies CAIPAGQVNTGELFF.